This T cell receptor (beta chain) derives from a study of cytomegalovirus exposure and HLA in healthy donors. Study in general: Around 79 million unique TCRs, all from HLA-typed donors, were included in an early release of the data. Study results and limitations: Cytomegalovirus status was reportedly diagnosed by the classifier with high sensitivity and specificity. A later analysis reportedly identified an Asian-associated ancestry cluster as carrying fewer N-insertions than the 666-donor mean.

The PCR ran on 60 Vbeta and 13 Jbeta primers. The assay was immunoSEQ multiplex PCR, and TCRdb's table has in-frame clones only and misses some. The specimen's table records about 160,000 clones. Germline V gene data show CDR1 as SGDLS and CDR2 as YYNGEE. CDR3 size: 15 residues. Trimming took 4 bases from V and 1 from J; bases not matched to a gene: 7. About this clone: Its antigen is still unknown.

J is TRBJ1-1 and V is TRBV9; TRBD1 agrees at 7 bases. The specimen sequenced was PBMCs. The source is a woman aged 60-70 years in good health and CMV-seronegative. The CDR3 DNA is TGTGCCAGCAGCCCCGAGGGGGCTACGAACACTGAAGCTTTCTTT. Its translation: CASSPEGATNTEAFF. Full variable domain (rest looked up from reference TRBV9 and TRBJ1-1): DSGVTQTPKHLITATGQRVTLRCSPRSGDLSVYWYQQSLDQGLQFLIQYYNGEERAKGNILERFSAQQFPDLHSELNLSSLELGDSALYFCASSPEGATNTEAFFGQGTRLTVV.